The clone carrying this T cell receptor (beta chain) was seen more than once but under ten times. The antigen remains undetermined. In germline, CDR1 is SQVTM, CDR2 ANQGSEA. The V and J ends lost 4 bases and 15 bases, in that order; junction bases with no gene match: 6. There are 11 residues in the CDR3. This sample was included in a study of blood T cells in healthy people across ages. Using a J-beta primer mix together with a sample-barcoded 5' primer, a second PCR was run for roughly 6 to 12 cycles. TCRdb independently ran MiXCR on the 5' RACE reads; one entry per CDR3 protein. This sample has approximately 940,000 distinct CDR3 sequences, with around 48% found just once. Broader study findings: CMV status of donors was unknown, possibly confounding expanded clonotype changes.

Healthy Caucasian individuals from Russia aged roughly 6 to 100 were enrolled as donors. Each sample had at least 6 million PBMCs isolated. V usage is TRBV29-1 and J usage is TRBJ2-1, with 10 positions matching TRBD2. This TCR derives from a man aged 25 to 40 in good health. Sequenced: blood. The CDR3, as DNA: TGCAGCGTTGCAGCGGGAGGGTGGCTGTTCTTC. It yields the protein CSVAAGGWLFF.